The entry below gives a single TCR beta chain sequence along with its context. Between the trimmed V and J ends, which lost 3 bases and 0 bases, there was a span of 14 bases. This CDR3 is 16 amino acids long. Germline CDR1 reads LNHDA; CDR2 reads SQIVND (reference sequence). The data are from a study of OX40 agonist ivuxolimab in advanced cancers. About the study: Age averaged approximately 60 years (range roughly 23 to 90), and roughly 82% were male.

TCRdb's copy holds only in-frame clones and misses some; the assay was immunoSEQ multiplex PCR. The table lists some 76,000 clones, roughly nine tenths of them singletons. With autoimmune disease history or systemic immunosuppression, patients were excluded. Sequenced here: CD4+ or CD8+ T cells sorted from blood, sampled in a trial of the OX40 agonist ivuxolimab. The chain has TRBV19 and TRBJ1-2; D perhaps matches TRBD1 (6 bases). The sequence was obtained from an adult with an advanced solid tumor such as melanoma, head and neck, liver or kidney cancer. The CDR3 spells CASSIFRDTPNYGYTF. In nucleotides, the CDR3 is TGTGCCAGTAGTATCTTCCGGGACACACCTAACTATGGCTACACCTTC.